This TCR beta chain emerged from a study of T-cell memory formation after mild COVID-19. About the study: Most TCR clusters belonged to a single donor. Study observations and caveats: In pre-infection memory, a portion of responding clones appeared, which suggested that cross-reactive memory joined. A second wave of clones peaked on day 37, and their SARS-CoV-2 specificity went unconfirmed.

Researchers used 5'RACE with constant-segment primers to make TCR alpha and TCR beta cDNA libraries that carry sample barcodes and UMIs. Using its own MiXCR run on the 5' RACE reads, TCRdb lists one record per CDR3 protein. The data contain 250,000 to 300,000 distinct CDR3 sequences, 15% to 20% of them singletons. Germline lookup yields CDR1 KGHDR and CDR2 SFDVKD. The CDR3 totals 15 residues. V lost 12 bases and J lost 2, with 19 bases in between. This clonotype was picked up a small number of times. Its antigen is unknown. This TCR was recovered from a man between 18 and 35 years old who had mild COVID-19 (a few samples of this study predate the infection). Cell type and time point are not known. Sequenced sample: PBMCs or a T cell subset sorted from them (not recorded which). The rearrangement uses TRBV24-1 and TRBJ1-3; D gene unclear. DNA of the CDR3: TGTGCCCCCGAAAGCGGGGTTGCGGCTGGAAACACCATATATTTT. Its protein is CAPESGVAAGNTIYF.